A selection of T cell receptor beta chains follows, all from one sample in a study of T cells in localized non-small cell lung cancer. TCRdb keeps only in-frame clones here, not all; method: immunoSEQ multiplex PCR. The table records fewer than 35,000 clones, around 90% of them present only once. The sample consisted of peripheral blood mononuclear cells, taken before any cancer treatment. These receptors all come from a man aged 40-75 years with stage III lung adenocarcinoma. CDR3s include the opening cysteine and the closing phenylalanine or tryptophan. A D gene is named only where the DNA matches it firmly. Clone sizes are given selectively: once, few, many, or a class where the clone is expanded.

abundance: .; v_gene: TRBV18; j_gene: TRBJ1-2; d_gene: .; CDR3nt: TGTGCCAGCTCACCGGGAGGGTATCGCTATGGCTACACCTTC; CDR3aa: CASSPGGYRYGYTF
abundance: .; v_gene: TRBV7-2; j_gene: TRBJ2-5; d_gene: TRBD2; CDR3nt: TGTGCCAGCAGCTTAGGGGGTAGCGGGGATCCGACCCAGTACTTC; CDR3aa: CASSLGGSGDPTQYF
abundance: .; v_gene: TRBV5-8; j_gene: TRBJ1-3; d_gene: .; CDR3nt: TGTGCCAGCAGCTTGGTGACGGGATCGTATGGAAACACCATATATTTT; CDR3aa: CASSLVTGSYGNTIYF
abundance: .; v_gene: TRBV5-6; j_gene: TRBJ1-1; d_gene: TRBD1; CDR3nt: TGTGCCAGCAGCTTGGGGACAGGGAACACTGAAGCTTTCTTT; CDR3aa: CASSLGTGNTEAFF
abundance: .; v_gene: TRBV4-3; j_gene: TRBJ2-1; d_gene: TRBD2; CDR3nt: TGCGCCAGCAGCCAAGATTTTCGAGCGGGGGGTTTGAATGAGCAGTTCTTC; CDR3aa: CASSQDFRAGGLNEQFF
abundance: .; v_gene: TRBV11-2; j_gene: TRBJ2-1; d_gene: .; CDR3nt: TGTGCCAGCGGGGGGACGGATTACAATGAGCAGTTCTTC; CDR3aa: CASGGTDYNEQFF
abundance: .; v_gene: TRBV5-3; j_gene: TRBJ2-2; d_gene: TRBD1; CDR3nt: TGTGCCAGAAGCAAATTGGGACAGGAAAACACCGGGGAGCTGTTTTTT; CDR3aa: CARSKLGQENTGELFF
abundance: .; v_gene: TRBV4-1; j_gene: TRBJ2-7; d_gene: .; CDR3nt: TGCGCCAGCAGCCAACTCGGGACAAGCTACGAGCAGTACTTC; CDR3aa: CASSQLGTSYEQYF
abundance: .; v_gene: TRBV7-2; j_gene: TRBJ1-1; d_gene: TRBD1; CDR3nt: TGTGCCAGCAGCTCCGGTAGGACAGGATTAGCTTTCTTT; CDR3aa: CASSSGRTGLAFF
abundance: medium-sized; v_gene: TRBV19; j_gene: TRBJ2-7; d_gene: .; CDR3nt: TGTGCCAGTAGAGGACTCTCCTACGAGCAGTACTTC; CDR3aa: CASRGLSYEQYF
abundance: .; v_gene: TRBV19; j_gene: TRBJ1-5; d_gene: TRBD1; CDR3nt: TGTGCCAGTAGTGTCGACAGGGTTAATCAGCCCCAGCATTTT; CDR3aa: CASSVDRVNQPQHF
abundance: once; v_gene: TRBV6-6; j_gene: TRBJ2-1; d_gene: .; CDR3nt: TGTGCCAGCAGTCAAAAACCCTGGCATGAGCAGTTCTTC; CDR3aa: CASSQKPWHEQFF
abundance: few; v_gene: TRBV5-4; j_gene: TRBJ1-2; d_gene: .; CDR3nt: TGTGCCAGCAGCCCCGGGACAAGAGATAACTATGGCTACACCTTC; CDR3aa: CASSPGTRDNYGYTF
abundance: .; v_gene: TRBV6-6; j_gene: TRBJ1-5; d_gene: .; CDR3nt: TGTGCCATCAGTGAGTTGGGGGGCGGGCAGCCCCAGCATTTT; CDR3aa: CAISELGGGQPQHF
abundance: .; v_gene: TRBV2; j_gene: TRBJ2-3; d_gene: TRBD1; CDR3nt: TGTGCGGAAGGGACAGGGGGCTTCACAGATACGCAGTATTTT; CDR3aa: CAEGTGGFTDTQYF
abundance: .; v_gene: TRBV5-1; j_gene: TRBJ2-5; d_gene: .; CDR3nt: TGCGCCAGCTCCTATCGGGGGCAAGAGACCCAGTACTTC; CDR3aa: CASSYRGQETQYF
abundance: .; v_gene: TRBV6-6; j_gene: TRBJ1-2; d_gene: .; CDR3nt: TGTGCCATCCCTTTCCCGAGGGGTAATGGCTACACCTTC; CDR3aa: CAIPFPRGNGYTF
abundance: .; v_gene: TRBV6-1; j_gene: TRBJ1-5; d_gene: .; CDR3nt: TGTGCCAGCAGTCAGACTTATAGCAATCAGCCCCAGCATTTT; CDR3aa: CASSQTYSNQPQHF
abundance: once; v_gene: TRBV7-3; j_gene: TRBJ2-1; d_gene: .; CDR3nt: TGTGCCAGCAGCCCCCGGGACAATCACTACAATGAGCAGTTCTTC; CDR3aa: CASSPRDNHYNEQFF
abundance: few; v_gene: TRBV30; j_gene: TRBJ1-1; d_gene: .; CDR3nt: TGTGCCCTCCTTAGGTACACTGAAGCTTTCTTT; CDR3aa: CALLRYTEAFF
abundance: .; v_gene: TRBV7-9; j_gene: TRBJ1-3; d_gene: .; CDR3nt: TGTGCCAGCAGCTTAGCCACAGGAGTCGGAAACACCATATATTTT; CDR3aa: CASSLATGVGNTIYF
abundance: .; v_gene: TRBV7-2; j_gene: TRBJ1-6; d_gene: .; CDR3nt: TGTGCCAGCAGCTCCGACGGTAGCTCCTATAATTCACCCCTCCACTTT; CDR3aa: CASSSDGSSYNSPLHF
abundance: .; v_gene: TRBV5-1; j_gene: TRBJ2-1; d_gene: TRBD2; CDR3nt: TGCGCCAGCAGCTTGACCCAGCGGGGGGGAGCTGAGCAGTTCTTC; CDR3aa: CASSLTQRGGAEQFF
abundance: .; v_gene: TRBV18; j_gene: TRBJ2-7; d_gene: .; CDR3nt: TGTGCCAGCTCACCACGAAGGGGCCACGAGCAGTACTTC; CDR3aa: CASSPRRGHEQYF
abundance: .; v_gene: TRBV29-1; j_gene: TRBJ2-7; d_gene: .; CDR3nt: TGCAGCGTTTTTGCCCGAGTCCCCAGGAGATGGACCTACGAGCAGTACTTC; CDR3aa: CSVFARVPRRWTYEQYF
abundance: .; v_gene: TRBV7-2; j_gene: TRBJ2-7; d_gene: TRBD2; CDR3nt: TGTGCCAGCAGCTTGCTAGCGGGGGGCACTACCGTCTACGAGCAGTACTTC; CDR3aa: CASSLLAGGTTVYEQYF
abundance: .; v_gene: TRBV11-2; j_gene: TRBJ1-1; d_gene: .; CDR3nt: TGTGCCAGCAGGATAATATGGAGTTCCACTGAAGCTTTCTTT; CDR3aa: CASRIIWSSTEAFF
abundance: .; v_gene: TRBV27; j_gene: TRBJ2-3; d_gene: TRBD2; CDR3nt: TGTGCCAGCAGTATTTTGCGGGGGGGCCCAGATACGCAGTATTTT; CDR3aa: CASSILRGGPDTQYF
abundance: .; v_gene: TRBV4-1; j_gene: TRBJ1-1; d_gene: .; CDR3nt: TGCGCCAGCAGCCAGGGGGTAAACACTGAAGCTTTCTTT; CDR3aa: CASSQGVNTEAFF
abundance: .; v_gene: TRBV18; j_gene: TRBJ2-5; d_gene: .; CDR3nt: TGTGCCAGCTCACCGCCCCGAGGGTTGGGTCAAGAGACCCAGTACTTC; CDR3aa: CASSPPRGLGQETQYF
abundance: once; v_gene: TRBV5-1; j_gene: TRBJ1-2; d_gene: .; CDR3nt: TGCGCCAGCAGCTTGGGGTCGACTAACTATGGCTACACCTTC; CDR3aa: CASSLGSTNYGYTF
abundance: .; v_gene: TRBV6-4; j_gene: TRBJ1-3; d_gene: .; CDR3nt: TGTGCCCGCCGCAAAGACTCTGGAAACACCATATATTTT; CDR3aa: CARRKDSGNTIYF
abundance: .; v_gene: TRBV11-3; j_gene: TRBJ2-2; d_gene: .; CDR3nt: TGTGCCAGCAGGGGGGGGCCGGTCGGGGAGCTGTTTTTT; CDR3aa: CASRGGPVGELFF
abundance: .; v_gene: TRBV5-1; j_gene: TRBJ2-1; d_gene: TRBD2; CDR3nt: TGCGCCAGCAGCTACCTCTCCGGGGGGGCCAATGAGCAGTTCTTC; CDR3aa: CASSYLSGGANEQFF
abundance: .; v_gene: TRBV7-9; j_gene: TRBJ2-7; d_gene: .; CDR3nt: TGTGCCAGCAGCTTAGACGTAGGCAGACTAGGGGCCTCAGAGCAGTACTTC; CDR3aa: CASSLDVGRLGASEQYF
abundance: .; v_gene: TRBV6-1; j_gene: TRBJ2-1; d_gene: .; CDR3nt: TGTGCCAGCAGTCACACACCAGGGTTTGAGCAGTTCTTC; CDR3aa: CASSHTPGFEQFF
abundance: .; v_gene: TRBV7-9; j_gene: TRBJ1-2; d_gene: TRBD1; CDR3nt: TGTGCCAGCAGCGTAACAGGGGGCGCTGGCTATGGCTACACCTTC; CDR3aa: CASSVTGGAGYGYTF
abundance: few; v_gene: TRBV19; j_gene: TRBJ1-3; d_gene: .; CDR3nt: TGTGCCAGTGGGGGACCTGGACGGCTCTCTGGAAACACCATATATTTT; CDR3aa: CASGGPGRLSGNTIYF
abundance: .; v_gene: TRBV28; j_gene: TRBJ1-2; d_gene: TRBD1; CDR3nt: TGTGCCAGCAGTTTAACCGGGACAGGGGATTTTGGCTACACCTTC; CDR3aa: CASSLTGTGDFGYTF
abundance: .; v_gene: TRBV28; j_gene: TRBJ1-1; d_gene: .; CDR3nt: TGTGCCAGCAGTTTACCGGGAGCCCACACTGAAGCTTTCTTT; CDR3aa: CASSLPGAHTEAFF
abundance: .; v_gene: TRBV4-1; j_gene: TRBJ1-2; d_gene: TRBD1; CDR3nt: TGCGCCAGCAGCGAGGGACTTCGGACAGGCCGGAACTATGGCTACACCTTC; CDR3aa: CASSEGLRTGRNYGYTF